A single TCR beta chain is shown here with its context. The CDR3 totals 17 residues. Germline CDR1 SGHRS, CDR2 YFSETQ. V gave up 2 bases and J gave up 1 base; unmatched junction bases: 9. Assay used: immunoSEQ multiplex PCR; TCRdb lists only in-frame clones, some missing. Here the sample spans fewer than 130,000 clones, approximately 79% being singletons. This specimen belongs to a study of blood T cell repertoires in COVID-19. V and J are TRBV5-1 and TRBJ1-2; 9 nucleotides align to TRBD1. Sequenced: peripheral blood. This TCR came from a man aged 65 to 85 with active or convalescent COVID-19. The CDR3 coding sequence is TGCGCCAGCAGCTTCACAGGGGGCTCCGCCATTAACTATGGCTACACCTTC. Protein: CASSFTGGSAINYGYTF.